The 9 T cell receptor beta chains below come from one sample, sequenced in a study of T cell responses to AZD1222 COVID-19 vaccine. Here immunoSEQ multiplex PCR was the method, and the copy in TCRdb shows in-frame clones only, minus some. This sample has around 120,000 clones, with more than 85% found just once. Here the sequenced sample was peripheral blood, taken on day 0 of MenACWY control vaccination. These receptors were taken from an adult in good health.

This chain joins TRBV21-1 and TRBJ1-1. TRBV21-1 has pseudogene status. The CDR3 runs 16 residues. The CDR3 loop is CASSKGGGGRMTEAFF. CDR3 bases: TGTGCCAGCTCAAAGGGGGGTGGAGGGAGGATGACTGAAGCTTTCTTT.

V and J are TRBV10-3 and TRBJ2-1, with 10 nucleotides matching TRBD2. The length of the CDR3 is 15 residues. CDR1 and CDR2 (germline): ENHRY, SYGVKD. V lost 5 bases, J lost 2 bases, and 3 bases stayed unmatched. CDR3 nucleotide sequence: TGTGCCATCAGTCTAGCGGGAGTCACCTACAATGAGCAGTTCTTC. Translating gives CAISLAGVTYNEQFF.

J is TRBJ2-1 and V is TRBV30, with D tentatively TRBD2 (6 bases). The V and J ends lost 5 bases and 0 bases respectively, with 26 bases between them. The germline CDR1 and CDR2 sequences are GTSNPN and SVGIG (reference sequence). CDR3 length: 19 amino acids. As DNA, the CDR3 is TGTGCCTGGGACACCCGGGGGAGTTTTGGTCCCAGCTCCTACAATGAGCAGTTCTTC. Residues: CAWDTRGSFGPSSYNEQFF.

In its sample, this clone was seen once. This chain joins TRBV10-1 and TRBJ2-1; 8 positions match TRBD2. This CDR3 contains 15 residues. After removal of 1 base from V and 8 bases from J, the junction contained 7 bases not matched to a gene. Germline values: CDR1 WNHNN, CDR2 SYGVQD (reference sequence). The CDR3 is CASSEFVAGLHEQFF. DNA of the CDR3: TGCGCCAGCAGTGAGTTTGTAGCGGGATTACATGAGCAGTTCTTC.

The rearrangement links TRBV12-5 to TRBJ2-5, with 7 bases identical to TRBD1. CDR3 size: 13 residues. Germline V gene lookup returns CDR1 LGHNT and CDR2 FRNRAP. J was trimmed by 0 bases and V by 7 bases; bases with no gene match: 2. CDR3 protein: CASEDRNQETQYF. CDR3 nucleotides: TGTGCTAGTGAGGACAGGAACCAAGAGACCCAGTACTTC.

The V gene is TRBV5-1, the J gene TRBJ1-2; D remains unclear. This CDR3 region has 14 residues. Trimming stripped 3 bases from V and 0 bases from J, with 9 bases between. Germline V gene data show CDR1 as SGHRS and CDR2 as YFSETQ. This CDR3 is CASSSLQTNYGYTF. The CDR3 bases are TGCGCCAGCAGCTCACTACAGACTAACTATGGCTACACCTTC.

The rearrangement links TRBV2 to TRBJ2-5; 9 nucleotides line up with TRBD1. The trim removed 6 bases at V and 4 bases at J, leaving 9 bases unmatched. CDR1 and CDR2 (germline): SNHLY, FYNNEI. The length of the CDR3 is 15 residues. This chain's CDR3 is CASRAGTGWGETQYF. CDR3 nucleotides: TGTGCCAGCAGAGCCGGGACAGGGTGGGGAGAGACCCAGTACTTC.

The chain combines TRBV19 with TRBJ2-1; D gene ambiguous. V was clipped by 1 base and J by 3 bases, with 4 bases between them. The V gene's germline CDR1 is LNHDA and CDR2 SQIVND (reference sequence). The CDR3 sequence is 13 residues long. This chain's CDR3 is CASSIASYNEQFF. The CDR3 nucleotides read TGTGCCAGTAGTATAGCCAGCTACAATGAGCAGTTCTTC.

J is TRBJ2-7 and V is TRBV7-9; D perhaps matches TRBD1 (6 bases). V was clipped by 5 bases and J by 3 bases, with 17 bases between them. The CDR3 runs 15 residues. CDR1 is SEHNR, CDR2 FQNEAQ, per germline (reference sequence). The CDR3 DNA sequence: TGTGCCAGCAGCGCCAACACCGGACAGATCTACGAGCAGTACTTC. This codes for CASSANTGQIYEQYF. Looking up the rest from reference TRBV7-9 and TRBJ2-7 gives the full variable domain: DTGVSQNPRHKITKRGQNVTFRCDPISEHNRLYWYRQTLGQGPEFLTYFQNEAQLEKSRLLSDRFSAERPKGSFSTLEIQRTEQGDSAMYLCASSANTGQIYEQYFGPGTRLTVT.